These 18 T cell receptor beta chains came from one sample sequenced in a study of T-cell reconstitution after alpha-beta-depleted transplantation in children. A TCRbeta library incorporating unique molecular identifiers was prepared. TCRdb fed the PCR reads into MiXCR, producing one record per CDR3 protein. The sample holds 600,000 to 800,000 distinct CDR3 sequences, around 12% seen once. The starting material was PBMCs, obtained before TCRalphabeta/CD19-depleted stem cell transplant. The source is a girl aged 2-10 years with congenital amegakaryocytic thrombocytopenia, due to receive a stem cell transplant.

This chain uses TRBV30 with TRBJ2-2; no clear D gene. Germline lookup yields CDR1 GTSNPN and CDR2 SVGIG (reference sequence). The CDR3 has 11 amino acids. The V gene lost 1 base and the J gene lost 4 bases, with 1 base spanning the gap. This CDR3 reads CAWSGTGELFF. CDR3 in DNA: TGTGCCTGGAGTGGCACCGGGGAGCTGTTTTTT. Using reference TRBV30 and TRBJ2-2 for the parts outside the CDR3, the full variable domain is SQTIHQWPATLVQPVGSPLSLECTVEGTSNPNLYWYRQAAGRGLQLLFYSVGIGQISSEVPQNLSASRPQDRQFILSSKKLLLSDSGFYLCAWSGTGELFFGEGSRLTVL.

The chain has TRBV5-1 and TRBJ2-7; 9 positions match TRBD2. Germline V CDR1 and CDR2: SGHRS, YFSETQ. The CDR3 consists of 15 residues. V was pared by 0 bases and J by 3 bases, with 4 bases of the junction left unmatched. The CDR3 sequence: CASSLVPAGGYEQYF. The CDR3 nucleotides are TGCGCCAGCAGCTTGGTTCCAGCGGGGGGCTACGAGCAGTACTTC.

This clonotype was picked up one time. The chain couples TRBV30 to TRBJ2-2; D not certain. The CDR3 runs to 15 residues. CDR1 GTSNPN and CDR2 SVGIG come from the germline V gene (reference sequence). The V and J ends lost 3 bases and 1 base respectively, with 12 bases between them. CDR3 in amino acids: CAWRVRVLNTGELFF. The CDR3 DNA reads TGTGCCTGGAGGGTCCGAGTCCTGAACACCGGGGAGCTGTTTTTT.

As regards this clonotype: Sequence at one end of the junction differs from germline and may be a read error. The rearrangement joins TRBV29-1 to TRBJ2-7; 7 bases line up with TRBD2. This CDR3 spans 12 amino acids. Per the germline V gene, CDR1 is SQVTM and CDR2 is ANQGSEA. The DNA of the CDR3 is TGCAGCGTTACAACTAGCGTCTACGAGCACTGCTTC. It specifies CSVTTSVYEHCF.

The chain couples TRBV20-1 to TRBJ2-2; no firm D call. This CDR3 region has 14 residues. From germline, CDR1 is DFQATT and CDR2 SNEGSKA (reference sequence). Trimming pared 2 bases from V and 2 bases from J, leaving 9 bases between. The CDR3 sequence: CSARSNGNTGELFF. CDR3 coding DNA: TGCAGTGCTAGATCGAACGGCAACACCGGGGAGCTGTTTTTT.

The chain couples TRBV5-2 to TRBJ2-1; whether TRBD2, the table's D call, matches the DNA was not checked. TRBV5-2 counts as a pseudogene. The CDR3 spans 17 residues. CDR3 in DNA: TGTGCCATGGGCCCCGTTCTAGCGGGAGGCACATACAATGAGCAGTTCTTC. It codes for CAMGPVLAGGTYNEQFF.

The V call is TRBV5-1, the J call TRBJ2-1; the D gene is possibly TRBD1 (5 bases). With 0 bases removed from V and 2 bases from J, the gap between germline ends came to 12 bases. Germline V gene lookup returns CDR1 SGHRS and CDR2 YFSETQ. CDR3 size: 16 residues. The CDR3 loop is CASSLVGATTYNEQFF. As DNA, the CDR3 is TGCGCCAGCAGCTTGGTAGGGGCCACCACCTACAATGAGCAGTTCTTC. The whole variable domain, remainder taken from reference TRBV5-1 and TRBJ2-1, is KAGVTQTPRYLIKTRGQQVTLSCSPISGHRSVSWYQQTPGQGLQFLFEYFSETQRNKGNFPGRFSGRQFSNSRSEMNVSTLELGDSALYLCASSLVGATTYNEQFFGPGTRLTVL.

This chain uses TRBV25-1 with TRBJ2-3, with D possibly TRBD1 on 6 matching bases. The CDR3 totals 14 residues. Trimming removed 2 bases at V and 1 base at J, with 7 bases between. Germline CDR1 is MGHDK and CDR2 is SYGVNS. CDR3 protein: CASSEKGGTDTQYF. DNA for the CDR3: TGTGCCAGCAGTGAAAAGGGGGGCACAGATACGCAGTATTTT.

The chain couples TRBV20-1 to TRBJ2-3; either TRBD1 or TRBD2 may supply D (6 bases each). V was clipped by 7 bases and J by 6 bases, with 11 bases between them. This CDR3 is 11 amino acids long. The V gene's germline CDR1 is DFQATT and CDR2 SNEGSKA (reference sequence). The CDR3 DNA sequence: TGCAGTGGGCAGGGGAGGGATACGCAGTATTTT. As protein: CSGQGRDTQYF.

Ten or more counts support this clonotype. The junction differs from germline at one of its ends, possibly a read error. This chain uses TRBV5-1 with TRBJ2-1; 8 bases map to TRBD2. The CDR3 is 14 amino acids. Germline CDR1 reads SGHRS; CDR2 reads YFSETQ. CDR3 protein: CASSLAGTYNEQFF. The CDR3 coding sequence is TGTGCCAGCAGTTTAGCGGGGACTTACAATGAGCAGTTCTTC.

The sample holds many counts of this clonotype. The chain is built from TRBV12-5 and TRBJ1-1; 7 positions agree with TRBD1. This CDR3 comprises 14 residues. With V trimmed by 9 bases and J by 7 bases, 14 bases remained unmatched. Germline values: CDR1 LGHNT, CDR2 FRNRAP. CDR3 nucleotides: TGTGCTAGATACCAAAGACAGGGTCGATATGAAGCTTTCTTT. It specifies CARYQRQGRYEAFF.

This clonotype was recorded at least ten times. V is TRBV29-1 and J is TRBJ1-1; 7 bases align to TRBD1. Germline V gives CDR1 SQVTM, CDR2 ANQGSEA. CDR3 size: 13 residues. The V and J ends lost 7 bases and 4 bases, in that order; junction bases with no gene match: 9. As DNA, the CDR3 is TGCAGCGCCCTTGGGGCAGGGGGCACTGAAGCTTTCTTT. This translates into CSALGAGGTEAFF. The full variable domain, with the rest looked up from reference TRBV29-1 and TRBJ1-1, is SAVISQKPSRDICQRGTSLTIQCQVDSQVTMMFWYRQQPGQSLTLIATANQGSEATYESGFVIDKFPISRPNLTFSTLTVSNMSPEDSSIYLCSALGAGGTEAFFGQGTRLTVV.

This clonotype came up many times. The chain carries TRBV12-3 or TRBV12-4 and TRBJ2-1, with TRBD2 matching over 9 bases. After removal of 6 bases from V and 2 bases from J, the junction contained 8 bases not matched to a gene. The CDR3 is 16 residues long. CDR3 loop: CASSSPASGAYNEQFF. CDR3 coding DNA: TGTGCCAGCAGCTCCCCCGCTAGCGGGGCCTACAATGAGCAGTTCTTC.

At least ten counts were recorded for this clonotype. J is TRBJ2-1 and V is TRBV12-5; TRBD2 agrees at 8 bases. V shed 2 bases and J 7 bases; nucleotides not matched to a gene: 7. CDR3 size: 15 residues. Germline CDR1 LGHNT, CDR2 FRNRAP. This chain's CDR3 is CASGLSAGGKNEQFF. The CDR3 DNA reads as TGTGCTAGTGGTTTGTCCGCGGGAGGAAAAAATGAGCAGTTCTTC.

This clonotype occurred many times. The CDR3 loop reads CASSSTGGRSYNEQFF. CDR3 DNA: TGTGCCAGCAGTTCTACGGGCGGGAGGTCCTACAATGAGCAGTTCTTC. The V call is TRBV28, the J call TRBJ2-1; TRBD2 agrees at 8 bases. From germline, CDR1 is MDHEN and CDR2 SYDVKM. This CDR3 has 16 amino acids. Unmatched junction bases numbered 6, after V lost 4 bases and J lost 1 base. Supplemented by reference TRBV28 and TRBJ2-1, the full variable domain reads DVKVTQSSRYLVKRTGEKVFLECVQDMDHENMFWYRQDPGLGLRLIYFSYDVKMKEKGDIPEGYSVSREKKERFSLILESASTNQTSMYLCASSSTGGRSYNEQFFGPGTRLTVL.

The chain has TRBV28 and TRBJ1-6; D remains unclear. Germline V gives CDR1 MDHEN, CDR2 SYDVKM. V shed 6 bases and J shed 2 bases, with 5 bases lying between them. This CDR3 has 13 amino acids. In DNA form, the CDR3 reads TGTGCCAGCAGGTCGGCCTATAATTCACCCCTCCACTTT. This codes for CASRSAYNSPLHF.

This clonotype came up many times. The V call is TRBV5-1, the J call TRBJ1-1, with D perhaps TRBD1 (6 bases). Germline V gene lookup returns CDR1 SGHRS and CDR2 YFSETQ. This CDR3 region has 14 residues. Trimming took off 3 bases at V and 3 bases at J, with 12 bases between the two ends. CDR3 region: CASSSFAGDTEAFF. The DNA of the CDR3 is TGCGCCAGCAGCTCCTTCGCAGGGGACACTGAAGCTTTCTTT.

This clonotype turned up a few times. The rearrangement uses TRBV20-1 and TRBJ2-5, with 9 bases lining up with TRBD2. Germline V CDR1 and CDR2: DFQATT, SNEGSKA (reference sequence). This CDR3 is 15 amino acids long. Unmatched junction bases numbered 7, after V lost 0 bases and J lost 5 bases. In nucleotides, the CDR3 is TGCAGTGCTAGAGATCGTCTAGCGGGACCTGAGACCCAGTACTTC. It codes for CSARDRLAGPETQYF.